This T cell receptor beta chain was sequenced for a study of blood T cells in healthy people across ages. Study results and caveats: Fewer expanded clones and more diversity marked long-lived versus aged donors.

Combining a sample-barcoded 5' primer with a J-beta primer mix, a second PCR ran for roughly 7 to 11 cycles. Researchers report that each sample yielded at least 3 million CDR3-containing paired-end reads. TCRdb ran MiXCR on the 5' RACE reads and lists one entry per CDR3 protein. The sample consists of fewer than 800,000 distinct CDR3 sequences, 49% of them appearing once. CDR3 length equals 15 residues. Trimming removed 6 bases at V and 0 bases at J, with 12 bases between. Germline V gene data show CDR1 as DFQATT and CDR2 as SNEGSKA (reference sequence). Per sample, no less than 6 micrograms of total RNA were extracted. Of note for this clonotype: Its antigen is not identified.

The gene calls are TRBV20-1 and TRBJ2-6, with TRBD1 as a possible D gene (6 bases). The TCR sequence derives from a woman aged 55 to 70 in good health. The sample consisted of blood. The CDR3 loop is CSAPGHSSGANVLTF. CDR3 nucleotides: TGCAGTGCCCCGGGACATAGCTCTGGGGCCAACGTCCTGACTTTC.